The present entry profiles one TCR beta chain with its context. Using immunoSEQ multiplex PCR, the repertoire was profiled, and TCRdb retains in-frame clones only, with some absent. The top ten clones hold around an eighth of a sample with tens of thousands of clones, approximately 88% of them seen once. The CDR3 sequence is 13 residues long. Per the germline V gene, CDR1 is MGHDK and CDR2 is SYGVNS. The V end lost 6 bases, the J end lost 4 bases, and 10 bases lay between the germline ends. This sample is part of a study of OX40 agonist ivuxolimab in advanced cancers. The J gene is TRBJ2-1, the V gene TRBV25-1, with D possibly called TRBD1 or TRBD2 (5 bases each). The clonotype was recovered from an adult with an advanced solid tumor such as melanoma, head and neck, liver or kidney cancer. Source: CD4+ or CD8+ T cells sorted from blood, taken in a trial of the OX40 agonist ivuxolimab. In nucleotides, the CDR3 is TGTGCCAGCAGGGGGGTTCGGTACAATGAGCAGTTCTTC. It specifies CASRGVRYNEQFF.